This T cell receptor (beta chain) was captured by sequencing in a study of control samples from healthy donors and cancer patients. TCRdb keeps only in-frame clones here, not all; method: immunoSEQ multiplex PCR. There are 75,000 to 90,000 clones in the sample; around nine tenths occur only once, and roughly 20% lies in the top ten. The receptor was derived from a man aged 25 to 40 in good health. The material sequenced was blood.

The CDR3 region has the DNA TGTGCCAGTACCATCTCGGCGGGACTAGCCTACAATGAGCAGTTCTTC. As protein: CASTISAGLAYNEQFF. V and J are TRBV19 and TRBJ2-1; 8 nucleotides align to TRBD2. The germline V gene encodes CDR1 LNHDA and CDR2 SQIVND (reference sequence). This CDR3 contains 16 residues. Trimming removed 7 bases from V and 2 bases from J; junction bases left unmatched: 10. The whole variable domain, filled in from reference TRBV19 and TRBJ2-1, reads DGGITQSPKYLFRKEGQNVTLSCEQNLNHDAMYWYRQDPGQGLRLIYYSQIVNDFQKGDIAEGYSVSREKKESFPLTVTSAQKNPTAFYLCASTISAGLAYNEQFFGPGTRLTVL.